This TCR beta chain was found in a study of blood T cells in healthy people across ages. Whole-study results and caveats: Comparison with aged donors showed that long-lived donors had more naive CD4+ cells and higher diversity. Naive and antigen-experienced cells could not be conclusively compared, given unsorted PBMCs.

The authors ran a second PCR of 7 to 11 cycles using a sample-barcoded 5' primer and a J-beta primer mix. Every cDNA molecule carried a tag from a template-switch adaptor bearing 12 random nucleotides. Every sample gave at least 3 million paired-end reads containing CDR3. TCRdb itself ran the 5' RACE reads through MiXCR, one entry per CDR3 protein. The sample shows a few hundred thousand distinct CDR3 sequences, 27% of them seen only once. This clonotype was seen a few times. The antigen remains unidentified. Germline V CDR1 and CDR2: ENHRY, SYGVKD. Between the trimmed V and J ends, which lost 4 bases and 8 bases, there was a span of 20 bases. The CDR3 is 15 amino acids.

V and J are TRBV10-3 and TRBJ1-1; D is undetermined. The TCR originated in a woman in her sixties or seventies in good health. The sample comprised blood. CDR3: CAISGRSILKMEAFF. The CDR3, as DNA: TGTGCCATCAGTGGAAGGAGTATCTTGAAGATGGAAGCTTTCTTT.